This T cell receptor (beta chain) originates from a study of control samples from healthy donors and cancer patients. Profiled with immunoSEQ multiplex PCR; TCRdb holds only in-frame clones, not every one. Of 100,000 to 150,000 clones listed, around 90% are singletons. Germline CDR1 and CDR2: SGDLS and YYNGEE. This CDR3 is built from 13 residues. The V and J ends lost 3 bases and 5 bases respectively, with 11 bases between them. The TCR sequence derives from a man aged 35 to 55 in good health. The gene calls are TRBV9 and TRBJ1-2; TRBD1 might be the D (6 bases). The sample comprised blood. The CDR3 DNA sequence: TGTGCCAGCAGCGCTAGGGGGACATATGGCTACACCTTC. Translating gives CASSARGTYGYTF.